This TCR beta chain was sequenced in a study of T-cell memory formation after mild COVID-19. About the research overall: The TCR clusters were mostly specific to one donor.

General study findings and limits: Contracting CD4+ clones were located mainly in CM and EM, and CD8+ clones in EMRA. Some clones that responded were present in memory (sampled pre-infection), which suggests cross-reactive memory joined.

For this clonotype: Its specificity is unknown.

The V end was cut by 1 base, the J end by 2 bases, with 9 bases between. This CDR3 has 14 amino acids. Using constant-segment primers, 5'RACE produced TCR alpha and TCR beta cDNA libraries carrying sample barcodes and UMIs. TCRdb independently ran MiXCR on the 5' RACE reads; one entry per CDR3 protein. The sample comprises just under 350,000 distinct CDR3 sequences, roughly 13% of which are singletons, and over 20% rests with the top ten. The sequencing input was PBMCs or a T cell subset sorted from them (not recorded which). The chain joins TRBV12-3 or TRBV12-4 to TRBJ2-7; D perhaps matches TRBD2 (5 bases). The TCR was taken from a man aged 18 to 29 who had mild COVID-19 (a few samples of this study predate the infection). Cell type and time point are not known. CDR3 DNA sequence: TGTGCCAGCAGTTTAGGAGGGTCACCCTACGAGCAGTACTTC. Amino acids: CASSLGGSPYEQYF.